Below are 24 T cell receptor beta chains sequenced from a single sample in a study of blood T cell repertoires in COVID-19. Using immunoSEQ multiplex PCR, the repertoire was profiled, and TCRdb retains in-frame clones only, with some absent. Of 260,000 or so clones in the sample, 85% to 90% were seen once. Sequenced sample: PBMCs or T cells enriched from blood (not recorded which). Source of these receptors: a man aged 18-30 years who had recovered from COVID-19.

The chain couples TRBV27 to TRBJ2-2, with TRBD2 matching 8 bases. CDR3 length: 16 residues. Germline loops: CDR1 MNHEY, CDR2 SMNVEV (reference sequence). The junction had 3 bases not matched to a gene; V was cut back by 3 bases and J by 0 bases. The CDR3: CASSLRGATNTGELFF. Written as DNA, the CDR3 is TGTGCCAGCAGTTTGCGGGGGGCTACGAACACCGGGGAGCTGTTTTTT.

This chain uses TRBV5-1 with TRBJ1-6; a weak D match, TRBD1 (6 bases). Germline values: CDR1 SGHRS, CDR2 YFSETQ. This CDR3 contains 15 residues. V was clipped by 2 bases and J by 7 bases, with 13 bases between them. The CDR3 spells CASSLETGGNSPLHF. CDR3 nucleotides: TGCGCCAGCAGCTTAGAGACAGGAGGAAATTCACCCCTCCACTTT. Combining the CDR3 with reference TRBV5-1 and TRBJ1-6 gives the whole variable domain KAGVTQTPRYLIKTRGQQVTLSCSPISGHRSVSWYQQTPGQGLQFLFEYFSETQRNKGNFPGRFSGRQFSNSRSEMNVSTLELGDSALYLCASSLETGGNSPLHFGNGTRLTVT.

The chain is built from TRBV14 and TRBJ1-6; 7 bases match TRBD1. In germline, CDR1 is SGHDN, CDR2 FVKESK. CDR3 length: 20 residues. Trimming at V came to 5 bases and at J to 5 bases, leaving 21 bases not matched to a gene. This CDR3 reads CASSFRGPGLSAGHNSPLHF. Here the CDR3 DNA reads TGTGCCAGCAGCTTTAGGGGGCCAGGATTGTCGGCTGGACATAATTCACCCCTCCACTTT.

The chain employs TRBV6-5 and TRBJ2-1; 7 positions match TRBD2. The germline V gene has CDR1 MNHEY and CDR2 SVGAGI. The CDR3 runs to 14 residues. Unmatched junction bases numbered 7, after V lost 3 bases and J lost 8 bases. The CDR3 loop is CASSYRGSADEQFF. CDR3 nucleotides: TGTGCCAGCAGTTATCGCGGGAGTGCAGATGAGCAGTTCTTC.

The CDR3 bases are TGTGCCAGCAGTTCGGGACAGGGGAATAATTCACCCCTCCACTTT. Its protein product is CASSSGQGNNSPLHF. The chain couples TRBV28 to TRBJ1-6; TRBD1 matches 10 bases. The CDR3 extends over 15 amino acids. The germline gives CDR1 MDHEN, CDR2 SYDVKM. With V trimmed by 4 bases and J by 5 bases, 2 bases remained unmatched.

The V call is TRBV28, the J call TRBJ1-4, with 9 bases identical to TRBD1. CDR1 MDHEN and CDR2 SYDVKM come from the germline V gene. The CDR3 totals 16 residues. Trimming cost V 8 bases and J 8 bases; bases outside gene matches: 15. CDR3 amino acids: CASGSTKGQGAEKLFF. The CDR3 coding sequence is TGTGCCAGCGGATCGACCAAGGGACAGGGAGCGGAAAAACTGTTTTTT.

The J gene is TRBJ2-1, the V gene TRBV7-9; the D gene is possibly TRBD2 (6 bases). CDR3 length equals 14 residues. V was cut by 5 bases and J by 5 bases, with 13 bases left in between. Per the germline V gene, CDR1 is SEHNR and CDR2 is FQNEAQ (reference sequence). DNA of the CDR3: TGTGCCAGCAGCAAAGTTAGCGGTAACAATGAGCAGTTCTTC. Amino acid sequence: CASSKVSGNNEQFF.

The chain combines TRBV28 with TRBJ1-2, with 12 positions matching TRBD1. Per germline, CDR1 MDHEN and CDR2 SYDVKM. The CDR3 loop spans 18 amino acids. V dropped 6 bases and J dropped 4; count of bases not matched to a gene: 15. DNA of the CDR3: TGTGCCAGCAGACACCCCCCGGGACAGGGGGCGGGTATCTATGGCTACACCTTC. Its protein product is CASRHPPGQGAGIYGYTF.

This clone showed up just a few times. This sequence joins TRBV7-3 and TRBJ2-3; 7 bases are shared with TRBD2. The V and J ends lost 4 bases and 1 base, in that order; junction bases with no gene match: 2. Germline V gives CDR1 SGHTA, CDR2 FQGTGA. The CDR3 runs 14 residues. CDR3 nucleotide sequence: TGTGCCAGCAGCTGGGGAGGGGGCACAGATACGCAGTATTTT. This codes for CASSWGGGTDTQYF.

The chain combines TRBV28 with TRBJ2-7; TRBD1 matches at 7 bases. CDR1 is MDHEN, CDR2 SYDVKM, per germline. V trimming: 6 bases; J trimming: 0 bases; junction bases outside the gene matches: 8. This CDR3 is 15 amino acids long. This CDR3 is CASRGADRASYEQYF. CDR3 coding DNA: TGTGCCAGCAGGGGTGCAGACAGGGCCTCCTACGAGCAGTACTTC.

The rearrangement uses TRBV11-2 and TRBJ2-3; D ambiguous. V was pared by 3 bases and J by 4 bases, with 14 bases between. From germline, CDR1 is SGHAT and CDR2 FQNNGV. The CDR3 has 15 residues. CDR3 coding DNA: TGTGCCAGCAGCTTCGCCATAAGATCAGCAGATACGCAGTATTTT. Amino acids: CASSFAIRSADTQYF.

The chain joins TRBV29-1 to TRBJ1-1, with D possibly matching TRBD1 (6 bases). CDR3 length equals 12 residues. CDR1 and CDR2 from the germline V gene are SQVTM and ANQGSEA. V dropped 4 bases and J dropped 8 bases, with 14 bases sitting between them. The CDR3 DNA follows: TGCAGCGTTGCCCGCCAGGGGATGGAAGCTTTCTTT. Its translation: CSVARQGMEAFF.

The rearrangement links TRBV2 to TRBJ1-6; tentatively, D is TRBD1 (5 bases). With 5 bases removed from V and 8 bases from J, the gap between germline ends came to 13 bases. Looked up from germline, CDR1 is SNHLY and CDR2 is FYNNEI. The CDR3 covers 14 residues. The CDR3: CASSWGVLDSPLHF. DNA of the CDR3: TGTGCCAGCAGTTGGGGGGTGCTGGATTCACCCCTCCACTTT.

The V gene is TRBV6-1, the J gene TRBJ2-7, with a tentative D call TRBD2 (6 bases). The CDR3 covers 16 residues. Trimming removed 2 bases from V and 1 base from J, with 15 bases in between. Germline V gives CDR1 MNHNS, CDR2 SASEGT. Written as DNA, the CDR3 is TGTGCCAGCAGTGAATTTATCAGCGGAGGGTCCTACGAGCAGTACTTC. This sequence encodes CASSEFISGGSYEQYF.

This clone was seen a handful of times. The rearrangement uses TRBV30 and TRBJ1-6; 9 positions match TRBD1. With V trimmed by 7 bases and J by 7 bases, 5 bases remained unmatched. This CDR3 has 13 residues. Germline V lookup: CDR1 GTSNPN, CDR2 SVGIG (reference sequence). This chain's CDR3 is CASGTGKNSPLHF. The CDR3 nucleotides read TGTGCCTCCGGGACAGGGAAGAATTCACCCCTCCACTTT. Based on the CDR3 plus reference TRBV30 and TRBJ1-6, the full variable domain is SQTIHQWPATLVQPVGSPLSLECTVEGTSNPNLYWYRQAAGRGLQLLFYSVGIGQISSEVPQNLSASRPQDRQFILSSKKLLLSDSGFYLCASGTGKNSPLHFGNGTRLTVT.

The J gene is TRBJ1-1, the V gene TRBV6-5; 7 bases align to TRBD1. This CDR3 is 14 amino acids long. Germline trimming cut 6 bases from V and 4 bases from J; bases unmatched to any gene: 8. CDR1 MNHEY and CDR2 SVGAGI come from the germline V gene. The CDR3 nucleotides read TGTGCCAGCAGGAATCGACAGGGTTTCACTGAAGCTTTCTTT. It translates to CASRNRQGFTEAFF.

Only one count was recorded for this clone. The genes are TRBV11-2 and TRBJ1-2, with 7 positions matching TRBD1. V was pared by 4 bases and J by 4 bases, with 9 bases of the junction left unmatched. Germline V gene sequence: CDR1 SGHAT, CDR2 FQNNGV. This CDR3 contains 15 residues. The CDR3 loop is CASSSWTGSTYGYTF. Written as DNA, the CDR3 is TGTGCCAGCAGCTCATGGACAGGTTCGACCTATGGCTACACCTTC.

This chain links TRBV29-1 with TRBJ2-3, with unresolved D. V was trimmed by 7 bases and J by 1 base, leaving 15 bases between them. The CDR3 consists of 14 residues. Germline values: CDR1 SQVTM, CDR2 ANQGSEA. CDR3 nucleotide sequence: TGCAGCGGACTTGACCCGAGTGGCACAGATACGCAGTATTTT. Encoded protein: CSGLDPSGTDTQYF.

The V call is TRBV19, the J call TRBJ1-1; tentative D call: TRBD1 (6 bases). Trimming shortened V by 6 bases and J by 4 bases, and 12 bases separated the two germline ends. This CDR3 contains 13 residues. Germline-derived CDR1 and CDR2 are LNHDA and SQIVND (reference sequence). CDR3 nucleotides: TGTGCCAGTAGCCAAAACAGGGCCACTGAAGCTTTCTTT. It translates to CASSQNRATEAFF.

The rearrangement uses TRBV5-8 and TRBJ2-1; D perhaps matches TRBD1 (6 bases). CDR3 length equals 14 residues. V lost 0 bases to trimming and J lost 10 bases, with 14 bases between them. Germline CDR1 is SGHTS and CDR2 is YDEGEE. As DNA, the CDR3 is TGTGCCAGCAGCTTGGCCGGGACACCCATAGAGCAGTTCTTC. Translating gives CASSLAGTPIEQFF.

This clone was found many times. The chain is built from TRBV18 and TRBJ2-7, with D hard to call. The V and J ends lost 1 base and 0 bases respectively, with 7 bases between them. Germline lookup yields CDR1 KGHSH and CDR2 LQKENI. There are 14 residues in the CDR3. The CDR3 loop reads CASSPLRSSYEQYF. CDR3 DNA: TGTGCCAGCTCACCACTTAGAAGCTCCTACGAGCAGTACTTC.

The J gene is TRBJ2-1, the V gene TRBV6-5; 9 bases match TRBD2. Per germline, CDR1 MNHEY and CDR2 SVGAGI. J lost 14 bases, V lost 8 bases, and 13 bases had no gene match. The CDR3 sequence is 13 residues long. The CDR3 region has the DNA TGTGCCAGCTCCCGGCGGGCGGGAGGGAAGGAGTTCTTC. Translated, it gives CASSRRAGGKEFF.

The CDR3 sequence is CAWSTRVWAEAFF. The CDR3 region has the DNA TGTGCCTGGAGTACGAGGGTTTGGGCCGAAGCTTTCTTT. The genes are TRBV30 and TRBJ1-1; D unclear. This CDR3 has 13 amino acids. V shed 2 bases and J shed 8 bases, with 15 bases lying between them. The germline V gene has CDR1 GTSNPN and CDR2 SVGIG (reference sequence).

The chain uses TRBV2 and TRBJ1-1; D unresolved. V was cut by 4 bases and J by 7 bases, with 7 bases left in between. From germline, CDR1 is SNHLY and CDR2 FYNNEI. The CDR3 extends over 11 amino acids. The CDR3 loop is CASSVTVEAFF. CDR3 in DNA: TGTGCCAGCAGTGTAACAGTTGAAGCTTTCTTT.